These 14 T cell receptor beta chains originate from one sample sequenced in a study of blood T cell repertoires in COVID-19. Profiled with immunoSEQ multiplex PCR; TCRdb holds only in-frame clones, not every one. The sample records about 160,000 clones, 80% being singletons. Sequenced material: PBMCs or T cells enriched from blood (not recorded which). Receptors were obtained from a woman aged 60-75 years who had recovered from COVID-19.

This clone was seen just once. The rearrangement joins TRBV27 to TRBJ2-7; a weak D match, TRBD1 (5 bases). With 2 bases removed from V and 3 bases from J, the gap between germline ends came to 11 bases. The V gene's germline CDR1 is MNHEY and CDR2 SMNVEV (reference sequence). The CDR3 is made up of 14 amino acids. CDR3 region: CASSLGQGFYEQYF. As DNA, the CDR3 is TGTGCCAGCAGTTTAGGCCAGGGATTCTACGAGCAGTACTTC.

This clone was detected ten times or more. For the CDR3, the DNA is TGTGCCAGCAGCCGGGCTAGCGGGGAGCAGTTCTTC. Encoded protein: CASSRASGEQFF. The chain combines TRBV12-3 or TRBV12-4 with TRBJ2-1; 8 nucleotides agree with TRBD2. Trimming cost V 6 bases and J 10 bases; bases outside gene matches: 5. This CDR3 has 12 amino acids.

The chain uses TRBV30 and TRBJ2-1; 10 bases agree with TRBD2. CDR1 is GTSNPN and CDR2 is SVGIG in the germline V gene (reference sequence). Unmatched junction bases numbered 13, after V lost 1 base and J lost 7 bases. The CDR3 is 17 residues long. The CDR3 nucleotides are TGTGCCTGGAGTGCCTACCCCGGGACTAGCGCGAGGAATGAGCAGTTCTTC. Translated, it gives CAWSAYPGTSARNEQFF.

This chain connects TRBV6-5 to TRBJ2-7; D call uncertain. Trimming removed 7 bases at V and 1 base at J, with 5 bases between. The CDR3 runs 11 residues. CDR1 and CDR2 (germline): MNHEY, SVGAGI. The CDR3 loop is CASTGSYEQYF. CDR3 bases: TGTGCCAGCACAGGTTCCTACGAGCAGTACTTC.

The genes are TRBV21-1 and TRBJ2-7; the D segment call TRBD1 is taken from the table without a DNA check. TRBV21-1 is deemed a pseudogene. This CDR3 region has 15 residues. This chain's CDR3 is CASSKDGTGLCEQYF. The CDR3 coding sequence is TGTGCCAGCAGCAAAGACGGGACAGGGCTGTGCGAGCAGTACTTC.

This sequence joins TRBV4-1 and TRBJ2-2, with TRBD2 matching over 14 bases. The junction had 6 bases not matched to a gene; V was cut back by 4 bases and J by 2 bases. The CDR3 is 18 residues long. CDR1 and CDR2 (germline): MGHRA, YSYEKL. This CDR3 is CASSPGLAGASNTGELFF. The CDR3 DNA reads TGCGCCAGCAGCCCGGGACTAGCGGGGGCCAGTAACACCGGGGAGCTGTTTTTT.

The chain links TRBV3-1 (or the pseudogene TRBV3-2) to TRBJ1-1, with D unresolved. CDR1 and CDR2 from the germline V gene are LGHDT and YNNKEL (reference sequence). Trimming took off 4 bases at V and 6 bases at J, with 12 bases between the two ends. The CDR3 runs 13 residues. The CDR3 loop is CASSLTSAAEAFF. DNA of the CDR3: TGTGCCAGCAGCCTGACTTCCGCGGCTGAAGCTTTCTTT.

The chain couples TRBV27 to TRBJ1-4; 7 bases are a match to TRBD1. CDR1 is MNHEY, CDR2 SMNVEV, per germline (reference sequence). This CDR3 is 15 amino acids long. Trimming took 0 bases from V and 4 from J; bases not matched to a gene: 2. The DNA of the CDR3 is TGTGCCAGCAGTTTATCGGACAGGTATAATGAAAAACTGTTTTTT. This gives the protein CASSLSDRYNEKLFF.

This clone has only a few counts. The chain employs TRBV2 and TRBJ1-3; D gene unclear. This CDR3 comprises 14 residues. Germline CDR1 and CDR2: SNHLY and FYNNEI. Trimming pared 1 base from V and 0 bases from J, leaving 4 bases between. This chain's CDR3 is CASSEGYSGNTIYF. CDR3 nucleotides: TGTGCCAGCAGTGAAGGCTACTCTGGAAACACCATATATTTT.

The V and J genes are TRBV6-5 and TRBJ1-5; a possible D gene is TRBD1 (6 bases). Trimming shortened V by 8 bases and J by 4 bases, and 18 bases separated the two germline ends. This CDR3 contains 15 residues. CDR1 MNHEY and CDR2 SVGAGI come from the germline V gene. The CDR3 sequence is CASQAGGRTNQPQHF. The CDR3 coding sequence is TGTGCCAGCCAGGCGGGGGGCAGGACAAATCAGCCCCAGCATTTT.

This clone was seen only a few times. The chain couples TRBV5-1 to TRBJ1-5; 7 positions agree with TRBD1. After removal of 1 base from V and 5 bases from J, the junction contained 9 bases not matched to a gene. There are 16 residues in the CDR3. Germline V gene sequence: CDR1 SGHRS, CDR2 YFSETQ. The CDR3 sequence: CASSLIGDRYYQPQHF. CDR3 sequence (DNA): TGCGCCAGCAGCTTGATCGGGGACAGATACTATCAGCCCCAGCATTTT.

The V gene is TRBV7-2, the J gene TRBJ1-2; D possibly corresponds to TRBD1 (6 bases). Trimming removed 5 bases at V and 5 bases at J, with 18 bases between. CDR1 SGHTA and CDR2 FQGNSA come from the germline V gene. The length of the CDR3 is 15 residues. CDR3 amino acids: CASSPQGGAGYGYTF. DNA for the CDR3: TGTGCCAGCAGCCCACAGGGAGGGGCTGGGTATGGCTACACCTTC.

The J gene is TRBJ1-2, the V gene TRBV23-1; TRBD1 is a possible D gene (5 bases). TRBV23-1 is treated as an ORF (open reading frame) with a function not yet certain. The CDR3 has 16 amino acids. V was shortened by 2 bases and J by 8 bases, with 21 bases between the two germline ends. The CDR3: CASSQGPRAGRDGYTF. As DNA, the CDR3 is TGCGCCAGCAGTCAAGGTCCTCGGGCTGGGCGGGACGGCTACACCTTC.

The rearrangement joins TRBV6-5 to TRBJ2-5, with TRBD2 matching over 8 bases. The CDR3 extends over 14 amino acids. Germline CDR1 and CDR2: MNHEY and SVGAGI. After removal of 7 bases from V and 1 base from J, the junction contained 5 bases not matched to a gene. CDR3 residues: CASNLSGGQETQYF. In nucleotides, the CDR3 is TGTGCCAGCAACCTAAGCGGGGGCCAAGAGACCCAGTACTTC.